A single sample gave rise to the 26 T cell receptor beta chains below, sequenced in a study of cytomegalovirus exposure and HLA in healthy donors. Libraries were prepared by immunoSEQ multiplex PCR; TCRdb keeps only in-frame clonotypes and omits some of them. The data show 150,000 to 170,000 clones, approximately 86% seen once. The sample taken for sequencing was PBMCs. Receptors originate from a man between 18 and 29 years old in good health and CMV-seropositive.

The genes are TRBV13 and TRBJ1-3; TRBD1 aligns across 7 bases. CDR1 and CDR2 from the germline V gene are PRHDT and FYEKMQ (reference sequence). Unmatched junction bases numbered 3, after V lost 5 bases and J lost 2 bases. This CDR3 comprises 14 residues. CDR3 in DNA: TGTGCCAGCAGCCCACAGGGGCCTGGAAACACCATATATTTT. This encodes CASSPQGPGNTIYF.

With respect to this clone: Relative to the germline gene, one junction end is altered; a read error may explain this. The rearrangement joins TRBV2 to TRBJ1-4, with a possible D match to TRBD1 (6 bases). The CDR3 consists of 15 residues. Germline values: CDR1 SNHLY, CDR2 FYNNEI. The CDR3 DNA follows: TGTGCCAGCAGGGAAGAACAGGGCGGTGGTGAAAAACTGTTTTTT. Its protein product is CASREEQGGGEKLFF.

This chain links TRBV6-5 with TRBJ2-6, with unresolved D. V was trimmed by 2 bases and J by 2 bases, leaving 7 bases between them. This CDR3 spans 15 amino acids. The V gene's germline CDR1 is MNHEY and CDR2 SVGAGI. The chain's CDR3 is CASSYENPGANVLTF. In DNA form, the CDR3 reads TGTGCCAGCAGTTACGAGAATCCTGGGGCCAACGTCCTGACTTTC.

The genes are TRBV2 and TRBJ1-1; 10 bases are shared with TRBD1. The CDR3 has 16 residues. V was clipped by 5 bases and J by 2 bases; unmatched bases: 8. Germline V gene data show CDR1 as SNHLY and CDR2 as FYNNEI. CDR3 residues: CASSFDRGLGNTEAFF. The CDR3 nucleotides read TGTGCCAGCAGTTTTGACAGGGGGCTAGGAAACACTGAAGCTTTCTTT.

J is TRBJ1-6 and V is TRBV7-2, with TRBD1 matching 8 bases. Trimming at V came to 2 bases and at J to 11 bases, leaving 8 bases not matched to a gene. CDR3 size: 15 residues. Germline CDR1 SGHTA, CDR2 FQGNSA. This chain's CDR3 is CASSLFTGGGTPLHF. For the CDR3, the DNA is TGTGCCAGCAGCTTATTTACAGGGGGAGGGACACCCCTCCACTTT.

This clone was recorded once. The V gene is TRBV14, the J gene TRBJ2-7; 14 bases agree with TRBD2. The germline V gene encodes CDR1 SGHDN and CDR2 FVKESK. The CDR3 contains 15 residues. Trimming removed 4 bases from V and 4 bases from J; junction bases left unmatched: 3. The CDR3 nucleotides are TGTGCCAGCAGCCCGACTAGCGGGGGGGCTTACGAGCAGTACTTC. It codes for CASSPTSGGAYEQYF.

V is TRBV7-6 and J is TRBJ2-2, with D perhaps TRBD1 (5 bases). The CDR3 is 16 amino acids. Germline CDR1 SGHVS, CDR2 FNYEAQ. V lost 4 bases and J lost 6, with 18 bases in between. CDR3 nucleotides: TGTGCCAGCAGCTCTTGGGGCGGACCCGACGCCGGGGAGCTGTTTTTT. Translated, it gives CASSSWGGPDAGELFF.

The rearrangement joins TRBV7-9 to TRBJ1-4; a possible D gene is TRBD1 (5 bases). This CDR3 comprises 15 residues. V shed 1 base and J shed 11 bases, with 17 bases lying between them. Germline CDR1 reads SEHNR; CDR2 reads FQNEAQ (reference sequence). The CDR3 DNA follows: TGTGCCAGCAGCTTAGAAGGGCAGGGAAAAGGTAAACTGTTTTTT. This encodes CASSLEGQGKGKLFF.

This chain joins TRBV9 and TRBJ2-3, with D uncertain. This CDR3 contains 13 residues. V gave up 0 bases and J gave up 4 bases, with 6 bases separating them. Germline V gene lookup returns CDR1 SGDLS and CDR2 YYNGEE. CDR3 region: CASSVARADTQYF. The CDR3 DNA reads as TGTGCCAGCAGCGTAGCCCGGGCAGATACGCAGTATTTT.

This clone was counted a single time. The chain has TRBV19 and TRBJ2-7; D gene unclear. Trimming took off 2 bases at V and 2 bases at J, with 13 bases between the two ends. Germline CDR1 reads LNHDA; CDR2 reads SQIVND (reference sequence). CDR3 size: 15 residues. CDR3 coding DNA: TGTGCCAGTAGTATAAGATGGCTAGGCGCCTACGAGCAGTACTTC. The encoded protein is CASSIRWLGAYEQYF.

The chain combines TRBV9 with TRBJ2-2, with 8 bases that match TRBD2. With 6 bases clipped from V and 3 bases from J, the junction kept 7 bases outside the gene matches. Germline values: CDR1 SGDLS, CDR2 YYNGEE. The CDR3 is 15 amino acids. The CDR3 here is CASTPGGADTGELFF. For the CDR3, the DNA is TGTGCCAGCACCCCGGGGGGGGCCGACACCGGGGAGCTGTTTTTT.

Here the CDR3 DNA reads TGTGCCAGCAGCCAAGGCTGGGGCGCGGACACTGAAGCTTTCTTT. Translated, it gives CASSQGWGADTEAFF. The rearrangement uses TRBV13 and TRBJ1-1; a possible D gene is TRBD1 (5 bases). V was clipped by 5 bases and J by 3 bases, with 16 bases between them. CDR3 length: 15 residues. CDR1 is PRHDT and CDR2 is FYEKMQ in the germline V gene (reference sequence).

The chain couples TRBV27 to TRBJ1-5, with 9 bases aligning to TRBD1. The CDR3 runs to 16 residues. V was pared by 4 bases and J by 9 bases, with 13 bases of the junction left unmatched. Germline V gives CDR1 MNHEY, CDR2 SMNVEV (reference sequence). In nucleotides, the CDR3 is TGTGCCAGCAGTTCTTCCGGGACAGGGACCCGGGGGCCCCAGCATTTT. Translated: CASSSSGTGTRGPQHF.

This rearrangement joins TRBV18 to TRBJ1-2; TRBD1 aligns across 7 bases. J gave up 4 bases and V 1 base, and 6 bases lay outside the gene matches. Germline V CDR1 and CDR2: KGHSH, LQKENI. CDR3 length: 15 residues. The DNA of the CDR3 is TGTGCCAGCTCACCACGGAGTCAGGGGGGCTATGGCTACACCTTC. Protein product: CASSPRSQGGYGYTF.

The chain joins TRBV11-2 to TRBJ2-7; 8 nucleotides agree with TRBD1. With 5 bases clipped from V and 4 bases from J, the junction kept 1 base outside the gene matches. Germline-derived CDR1 and CDR2 are SGHAT and FQNNGV. The CDR3 runs to 12 residues. The CDR3 coding sequence is TGTGCCAGCAGCGGGGACAGGTACGAGCAGTACTTC. This translates into CASSGDRYEQYF.

This clone occurred a few times. This chain joins TRBV28 and TRBJ2-7; 8 nucleotides line up with TRBD2. The V segment lost 6 bases and the J segment 1 base; nucleotides outside the gene matches: 5. The CDR3 totals 14 residues. The germline V gene has CDR1 MDHEN and CDR2 SYDVKM. CDR3 residues: CASSRTGGSYEQYF. CDR3 nucleotides: TGTGCCAGCAGCCGCACGGGGGGGTCCTACGAGCAGTACTTC.

This clone was seen a few times. The chain uses TRBV6-4 and TRBJ2-7, with D maybe TRBD1 (6 bases). CDR3 size: 14 residues. Trimming removed 5 bases at V and 1 base at J, with 12 bases between. Germline loops: CDR1 MRHNA, CDR2 SNTAGT. CDR3 nucleotides: TGTGCCAGCAGTTTCAGGGGCGCGTCCTACGAGCAGTACTTC. It is translated as CASSFRGASYEQYF.

V gene TRBV7-2 combines with J gene TRBJ2-5, with 9 positions matching TRBD1. CDR3 length equals 15 residues. Germline trimming cut 5 bases from V and 4 bases from J; bases unmatched to any gene: 8. Germline lookup yields CDR1 SGHTA and CDR2 FQGNSA. The CDR3 sequence: CASSETGQGLETQYF. CDR3 nucleotide sequence: TGTGCCAGCAGCGAAACCGGACAGGGGCTAGAGACCCAGTACTTC.

The V gene is TRBV6-6, the J gene TRBJ1-2; no clear D. V lost 2 bases to trimming and J lost 8 bases, with 12 bases between them. The germline V gene encodes CDR1 MNHNY and CDR2 SVGAGI (reference sequence). The CDR3 sequence is 13 residues long. Here the CDR3 reads CASSYEAAWGYTF. CDR3 nucleotides: TGTGCCAGCAGTTACGAGGCCGCGTGGGGCTACACCTTC.

The V gene is TRBV5-5, the J gene TRBJ2-7; TRBD1 agrees at 7 bases. V lost 4 bases and J lost 4; bases outside the gene matches: 11. CDR3 length: 15 amino acids. Germline V gene data show CDR1 as SGHKS and CDR2 as YYEKEE (reference sequence). CDR3: CASSPFWDSQYEQYF. In nucleotides, the CDR3 is TGTGCCAGCAGCCCCTTCTGGGACAGCCAGTACGAGCAGTACTTC.

This chain connects TRBV7-9 to TRBJ1-2; D not resolved. CDR1 SEHNR and CDR2 FQNEAQ come from the germline V gene (reference sequence). The length of the CDR3 is 13 residues. Deletions cut 7 bases from V and 6 bases from J, with 15 bases between. The CDR3 reads CASNFVLEDGYTF. Written as DNA, the CDR3 is TGTGCCAGCAACTTCGTACTTGAGGATGGCTACACCTTC.

The chain recombines TRBV4-3 with TRBJ2-3; 9 bases line up with TRBD2. Germline CDR1 and CDR2: LGHNA and YSLEER. V shed 6 bases and J 5 bases; nucleotides not matched to a gene: 3. The CDR3 is made up of 13 amino acids. The CDR3 DNA reads TGCGCCAGCAGAGGCGGGGGGGAAGATACGCAGTATTTT. Amino acid sequence: CASRGGGEDTQYF.

The chain joins TRBV5-6 to TRBJ2-1; 9 bases are a match to TRBD2. The CDR3 is made up of 19 amino acids. The J segment lost 0 bases and the V segment lost 0 bases, leaving 10 bases of the junction unmatched. Germline values: CDR1 SGHDT, CDR2 YYEEEE. The DNA of the CDR3 is TGTGCCAGCAGCTTGGTCCGGGTCAGCGGGAGGAGCTCCTACAATGAGCAGTTCTTC. This gives the protein CASSLVRVSGRSSYNEQFF.

The rearrangement uses TRBV18 and TRBJ2-7; TRBD2 aligns across 9 bases. Germline-derived CDR1 and CDR2 are KGHSH and LQKENI. The CDR3 sequence is 13 residues long. J was trimmed by 1 base and V by 6 bases; bases with no gene match: 1. CDR3 residues: CASSLAGSYEQYF. The CDR3 bases are TGTGCCAGCTCGCTAGCGGGATCCTACGAGCAGTACTTC. Full variable domain (missing parts from reference TRBV18 and TRBJ2-7): NAGVMQNPRHLVRRRGQEARLRCSPMKGHSHVYWYRQLPEEGLKFMVYLQKENIIDESGMPKERFSAEFPKEGPSILRIQQVVRGDSAAYFCASSLAGSYEQYFGPGTRLTVT.

The CDR3 sequence is CASSPLGMNTEAFF. In DNA, the CDR3 is TGTGCCAGCTCACCGTTGGGCATGAACACTGAAGCTTTCTTT. The chain combines TRBV18 with TRBJ1-1; D is undetermined. V gave up 3 bases and J gave up 0 bases, with 8 bases separating them. The CDR3 runs to 14 residues. CDR1 KGHSH and CDR2 LQKENI come from the germline V gene.

The genes are TRBV28 and TRBJ1-2; 11 nucleotides align to TRBD1. The CDR3 extends over 14 amino acids. CDR1 and CDR2 from the germline V gene are MDHEN and SYDVKM. V lost 5 bases and J lost 4; bases outside the gene matches: 3. The CDR3 is CASSPGTGGYGYTF. The CDR3 DNA reads as TGTGCCAGCAGTCCCGGGACAGGGGGCTATGGCTACACCTTC.